Following are 18 T cell receptor beta chains from one sample sequenced in a study of cytomegalovirus exposure and HLA in healthy donors. PCR employed 60 Vbeta and 13 Jbeta primers. Only in-frame clones appear in the TCRdb table, and some are missing; sequencing was by immunoSEQ multiplex PCR. The top ten clones hold 3% to 4% of a sample with under 150,000 clones, 80% of them seen once. The sample was PBMCs. The receptors stem from a woman aged 40 to 55 in good health and CMV-seronegative.

The chain is built from TRBV7-9 and TRBJ2-1, with 8 bases lining up with TRBD1. The junction had 4 bases not matched to a gene; V was cut back by 6 bases and J by 3 bases. The CDR3 contains 14 residues. Germline assignment: CDR1 SEHNR and CDR2 FQNEAQ (reference sequence). The CDR3 region is CASSRDRSYNEQFF. The CDR3 nucleotides read TGTGCCAGCAGTAGGGACAGGAGCTACAATGAGCAGTTCTTC.

The gene calls are TRBV10-3 and TRBJ1-1; no firm D call. This CDR3 region has 14 residues. Trimming cost V 2 bases and J 2 bases, with 9 bases left between them. In germline, CDR1 is ENHRY, CDR2 SYGVKD. The CDR3 bases are TGTGCCATCAGTGAGGGTTCAGTCAACACTGAAGCTTTCTTT. It specifies CAISEGSVNTEAFF.

This clone appeared a few times. V is TRBV4-1 and J is TRBJ1-5; D not certain. The V end was cut by 0 bases, the J end by 1 base, with 7 bases between. The CDR3 loop spans 15 amino acids. Germline V gene lookup returns CDR1 MGHRA and CDR2 YSYEKL. CDR3 sequence (DNA): TGCGCCAGCAGCCAAGACCGTGTGAGCAATCAGCCCCAGCATTTT. Amino acids: CASSQDRVSNQPQHF.

This clone has a single count. This chain joins TRBV19 and TRBJ2-5, with TRBD2 identical over 9 bases. Trimming cost V 3 bases and J 5 bases; bases outside gene matches: 4. Germline CDR1 reads LNHDA; CDR2 reads SQIVND (reference sequence). CDR3 length: 14 residues. The CDR3 protein is CASSIFAGGETQYF. CDR3 DNA sequence: TGTGCCAGTAGTATTTTCGCGGGAGGGGAGACCCAGTACTTC.

The chain combines TRBV27 with TRBJ2-5; D is ambiguous. The CDR3 length is 14 residues. Per germline, CDR1 MNHEY and CDR2 SMNVEV (reference sequence). Trimming removed 0 bases from V and 1 base from J, with 6 bases in between. The CDR3 DNA reads as TGTGCCAGCAGTTTATCCCGGGTCCAAGAGACCCAGTACTTC. This gives the protein CASSLSRVQETQYF.

This clone was recorded once. V is TRBV27 and J is TRBJ2-7, with D maybe TRBD1 (5 bases). The ends were cut back, 3 bases at V and 3 bases at J, with 15 bases in the middle. Germline V gene sequence: CDR1 MNHEY, CDR2 SMNVEV (reference sequence). CDR3 length: 15 residues. The CDR3: CASSFTGARLYEQYF. The CDR3 DNA reads as TGTGCCAGCAGTTTCACAGGCGCGAGGCTCTACGAGCAGTACTTC.

This clone has only a few counts. The V and J genes are TRBV19 and TRBJ1-2; D is possibly TRBD1 (6 bases). The ends were cut back, 5 bases at V and 2 bases at J, with 12 bases in the middle. CDR1 LNHDA and CDR2 SQIVND come from the germline V gene (reference sequence). The CDR3 covers 14 residues. CDR3 loop: CASSAPGDNYGYTF. CDR3 DNA: TGTGCCAGTAGTGCCCCAGGGGACAACTATGGCTACACCTTC. The variable domain in full, completed from reference TRBV19 and TRBJ1-2, reads DGGITQSPKYLFRKEGQNVTLSCEQNLNHDAMYWYRQDPGQGLRLIYYSQIVNDFQKGDIAEGYSVSREKKESFPLTVTSAQKNPTAFYLCASSAPGDNYGYTFGSGTRLTVV.

This chain joins TRBV2 and TRBJ2-1, with 11 bases lining up with TRBD2. CDR1 and CDR2 (germline): SNHLY, FYNNEI. J lost 6 bases, V lost 11 bases, and 6 bases had no gene match. The CDR3 loop spans 13 amino acids. The CDR3 loop reads CAGTSGSPNEQFF. DNA for the CDR3: TGTGCCGGAACTAGCGGGAGCCCCAATGAGCAGTTCTTC. Full variable domain (remainder filled in from reference TRBV2 and TRBJ2-1): EPEVTQTPSHQVTQMGQEVILRCVPISNHLYFYWYRQILGQKVEFLVSFYNNEISEKSEIFDDQFSVERPDGSNFTLKIRSTKLEDSAMYFCAGTSGSPNEQFFGPGTRLTVL.

This chain uses TRBV4-3 with TRBJ2-7, with a tentative D call TRBD1 (6 bases). Trimming removed 1 base at V and 0 bases at J, with 7 bases between. CDR1 LGHNA and CDR2 YSLEER come from the germline V gene. The CDR3 totals 14 residues. CDR3 residues: CASSQGDNSYEQYF. As DNA, the CDR3 is TGCGCCAGCAGCCAAGGGGACAACTCCTACGAGCAGTACTTC.

The DNA of the CDR3 is TGTGCCAGCAGCGTCGACAGGACACAAGAGACCCAGTACTTC. The encoded protein is CASSVDRTQETQYF. V and J are TRBV6-1 and TRBJ2-5, with D possibly TRBD1 on 6 matching bases. Germline V gene lookup returns CDR1 MNHNS and CDR2 SASEGT. The ends were cut back, 6 bases at V and 2 bases at J, with 13 bases in the middle. CDR3 length: 14 residues.

A remark on this clone: Mismatch with germline at one junction end may stem from a read error. The rearrangement uses TRBV7-9 and TRBJ2-1, with no clear D. The germline CDR1 and CDR2 sequences are SEHNR and FQNEAQ (reference sequence). The CDR3 totals 14 residues. As DNA, the CDR3 is TGTGCCAGCAGCTTAGTCCCCCGAAGTGCACAGCCCCTCTTC. Encoded protein: CASSLVPRSAQPLF. The variable domain in full, completed from reference TRBV7-9 and TRBJ2-1, reads DTGVSQNPRHKITKRGQNVTFRCDPISEHNRLYWYRQTLGQGPEFLTYFQNEAQLEKSRLLSDRFSAERPKGSFSTLEIQRTEQGDSAMYLCASSLVPRSAQPLFGPGTRLTVL.

J is TRBJ1-1 and V is TRBV6-6; no definite D call. V was trimmed by 0 bases and J by 5 bases, leaving 10 bases between them. The CDR3 has 14 residues. Germline loops: CDR1 MNHNY, CDR2 SVGAGI (reference sequence). The CDR3 nucleotides are TGTGCCAGCAGTTACTCCGCGGGGTTTACTGAAGCTTTCTTT. Encoded protein: CASSYSAGFTEAFF.

This clone was observed a few times. CDR3: CAISETSSGGYEQYF. CDR3 DNA sequence: TGTGCCATCAGTGAGACGTCTAGCGGGGGCTACGAGCAGTACTTC. The V call is TRBV10-3, the J call TRBJ2-7, with 10 bases that match TRBD2. The junction had 4 bases not matched to a gene; V was cut back by 2 bases and J by 3 bases. In germline, CDR1 is ENHRY, CDR2 SYGVKD. The CDR3 loop spans 15 amino acids.

Only a few counts were recorded for this clone. This chain links TRBV5-1 with TRBJ1-4, with D tentatively TRBD1 (6 bases). V dropped 2 bases and J dropped 7 bases, with 12 bases sitting between them. The CDR3 covers 14 residues. Germline V lookup: CDR1 SGHRS, CDR2 YFSETQ. The CDR3 nucleotides read TGCGCCAGCAGCTTAGGACAGCCTCCTGAAAAACTGTTTTTT. Translation gives CASSLGQPPEKLFF.

The V call is TRBV5-1, the J call TRBJ1-1, with 8 bases matching TRBD1. CDR1 is SGHRS and CDR2 is YFSETQ in the germline V gene. Losses at the gene ends were 4 bases for V and 6 bases for J; bases not matched to a gene: 8. The CDR3 has 14 residues. The chain's CDR3 is CASSPGGAGPEAFF. In DNA form, the CDR3 reads TGCGCCAGCAGCCCAGGGGGCGCGGGCCCTGAAGCTTTCTTT.

The chain couples TRBV18 to TRBJ1-4; TRBD1 is a possible D gene (6 bases). The CDR3 extends over 15 amino acids. The ends were cut back, 6 bases at V and 0 bases at J, with 11 bases in the middle. Germline CDR1 is KGHSH and CDR2 is LQKENI. DNA of the CDR3: TGTGCCAGCTCGGCGACAGGAGCAACTAATGAAAAACTGTTTTTT. The encoded protein is CASSATGATNEKLFF.

This rearrangement joins TRBV28 to TRBJ1-2; D gene ambiguous. Trimming took 3 bases from V and 8 from J, leaving 7 bases between them. The CDR3 contains 11 residues. Per the germline V gene, CDR1 is MDHEN and CDR2 is SYDVKM. The CDR3 coding sequence is TGTGCCAGCAGTTTTCCTTCGGGCTACACCTTC. Residues: CASSFPSGYTF.

On this clone itself: Mismatch with germline at one junction end may stem from a read error. The chain carries TRBV29-1 and TRBJ1-2, with 8 bases aligning to TRBD1. The germline gives CDR1 SQVTM, CDR2 ANQGSEA. The CDR3 runs to 13 residues. The CDR3 loop reads CSVGQDDNYGYPF. The CDR3 region has the DNA TGCAGCGTGGGACAGGATGATAACTATGGCTACCCCTTC.